A selection of T cell receptor beta chains follows, all from one sample in a study of vaccination effects on CD4 cells after COVID-19. Repertoires were generated with immunoSEQ multiplex PCR, while TCRdb's copy carries only in-frame clones and drops some. The sample holds 45,000 to 75,000 clones, 60% to 85% seen once. These receptors' antigens are unknown. Sequencing was performed on CD4+ T cells from PBMCs cultured without peptide, taken before COVID-19 vaccination. The receptors were gathered from a human donor who received a COVID-19 vaccine. Each CDR3 is given with its conserved first and last residue. A D gene is named only where the DNA matches it firmly. Clone size is not always given. Where it is, it says once, few, many or a class for expanded clones.

length	V	D	J	size	DNA	CDR3
15	TRBV5-1	-	TRBJ2-1	-	TGCGCCAGCAGCCCACTATCTAGCTCCTACAATGAGCAGTTCTTC	CASSPLSSSYNEQFF
14	TRBV6-1	-	TRBJ1-1	-	TGTGCCAGCAGTGAAGCCGGCGGGAACACTGAAGCTTTCTTT	CASSEAGGNTEAFF
15	TRBV9	-	TRBJ1-1	-	TGTGCCAGCAGCGTAGATCGTGGTCGGGGGACTGAAGCTTTCTTT	CASSVDRGRGTEAFF
12	TRBV29-1	TRBD1	TRBJ2-5	-	TGCAGCGTTAGGACAGGGGAAGAGACCCAGTACTTC	CSVRTGEETQYF
14	TRBV2	TRBD1	TRBJ1-1	-	TGTGCCAGCAGACGACAGGGGGCGCGACCGTGGGCTTTCTTT	CASRRQGARPWAFF
13	TRBV5-1	-	TRBJ1-1	-	TGCGCCAGCAGCTTTATGGGTGGAACTGAAGCTTTCTTT	CASSFMGGTEAFF
13	TRBV30	-	TRBJ1-5	-	TGTGCCTGGAGTTACAGCGGAGATCAGCCCCAGCATTTT	CAWSYSGDQPQHF
14	TRBV10-1	-	TRBJ2-2	-	TGCGCCAGCAGCTCGGGACAGAACACCGGGGAGCTGTTTTTT	CASSSGQNTGELFF
13	TRBV2	-	TRBJ2-2	few	TGTGCCAGCACCTATCAGGGAGCCGGGGAGCTGTTTTTT	CASTYQGAGELFF
14	TRBV2	TRBD1	TRBJ1-1	few	TGTGCCAGCAGCCTCAGGGGGGCAAACACTGAAGCTTTCTTT	CASSLRGANTEAFF
15	TRBV19	TRBD1	TRBJ1-4	once	TGTGCCAGTAGTGTTCAGGGGGCTCTTAATGAAAAACTGTTTTTT	CASSVQGALNEKLFF
14	TRBV6-5	-	TRBJ1-4	-	TGTGCCAGCAGAGGGGGGGCAGGGAATGAAAAACTGTTTTTT	CASRGGAGNEKLFF
14	TRBV7-3	-	TRBJ2-5	-	TGTGCCAGCAGCTTAGAACGGGGTCAAGAGACCCAGTACTTC	CASSLERGQETQYF
16	TRBV7-9	-	TRBJ1-1	-	TGTGCCAGCAGTCCCCCCCGACTAAATAGGGACACTGAAGCTTTCTTT	CASSPPRLNRDTEAFF
13	TRBV5-1	-	TRBJ1-1	-	TGCGCCAGCAGCTTGGAGCTTAACACTGAAGCTTTCTTT	CASSLELNTEAFF
12	TRBV6-5	-	TRBJ1-2	-	TGTGCCAGCGGAAAAACAGGGTTCGGCTACACCTTC	CASGKTGFGYTF
11	TRBV6-4	-	TRBJ2-1	-	TGTGCCAGTAGGGAGGGGGGTGAGCAGTTCTTC	CASREGGEQFF
13	TRBV6-5	-	TRBJ1-2	-	TGTGCCAGCAGAGCATGGGCCGAGGACGGCTACACCTTC	CASRAWAEDGYTF
13	TRBV30	TRBD1	TRBJ1-6	-	TGTGCCGCCTTAACAGGGGGCGGTTCACCCCTCCACTTT	CAALTGGGSPLHF
15	TRBV6-5	-	TRBJ1-1	-	TGTGCCAGCAGTTACTCGACACCTATGAACACTGAAGCTTTCTTT	CASSYSTPMNTEAFF
13	TRBV7-2	-	TRBJ2-1	-	TGTGCCAGCAGCTCCCTAAGGGGTAATGAGCAGTTCTTC	CASSSLRGNEQFF
15	TRBV6-6	-	TRBJ1-4	-	TGTGCCAGCAGTATGGACGGGGCAACTAATGAAAAACTGTTTTTT	CASSMDGATNEKLFF
12	TRBV29-1	-	TRBJ2-1	-	TGCAGCGCCAGAGGACAATACAATGAGCAGTTCTTC	CSARGQYNEQFF
16	TRBV21-1	-	TRBJ1-5	-	TGTGCCAGCAGCAAAGAACGGGGACAATCAAATCAGCCCCAGCATTTT	CASSKERGQSNQPQHF
16	TRBV27	-	TRBJ2-1	-	TGTGCCAGCAGTTTATTAGCAGGGAGCTCCTACAATGAGCAGTTCTTC	CASSLLAGSSYNEQFF
13	TRBV28	TRBD1	TRBJ1-3	-	TGTGCCAGCAGTTTAGGGACAGTTAAGTCCATATATTTT	CASSLGTVKSIYF
16	TRBV6-6	-	TRBJ1-6	once	TGTGCCAGCAGTCCCTTAGACAGCTCCTATAATTCACCCCTCCACTTT	CASSPLDSSYNSPLHF
11	TRBV12-3/TRBV12-4	-	TRBJ1-2	-	TGTGCCAGCGGGCCGGGGGGCGGCTACACCTTC	CASGPGGGYTF
17	TRBV14	TRBD2	TRBJ2-1	-	TGTGCCAGCAGCCACGCCCCGGGGGGGCGATCCTACAATGAGCAGTTCTTC	CASSHAPGGRSYNEQFF
13	TRBV25-1	TRBD1	TRBJ1-2	-	TGTGCCAGCAGTCCGGCAGGGGGTAGTGGCTACACCTTC	CASSPAGGSGYTF
17	TRBV2	TRBD1	TRBJ1-1	-	TGTGCCAGCAGTGAAGCGGGGACAGGCCGAATGAACACTGAAGCTTTCTTT	CASSEAGTGRMNTEAFF
17	TRBV30	-	TRBJ1-6	few	TGTGCCTGGAGTTCCCCCTTTACAGGTTTCGGTAATTCACCCCTCCACTTT	CAWSSPFTGFGNSPLHF
12	TRBV2	-	TRBJ1-2	-	TGTGCCAGCAGTACGGCTAACTATGGCTACACCTTC	CASSTANYGYTF
18	TRBV5-8	-	TRBJ2-5	-	TGTGCCAGCAGCTCATGGAAGGGCTCCGGGACGGTGGGGGAGACCCAGTACTTC	CASSSWKGSGTVGETQYF
15	TRBV5-1	TRBD1	TRBJ1-4	-	TGCGCCAGCAGCTTCCTAGGACAGGATAATGAAAAACTGTTTTTT	CASSFLGQDNEKLFF
14	TRBV5-1	TRBD2	TRBJ2-5	-	TGCGCCAGCAGCCAACTAGCGGACCAAGAGACCCAGTACTTC	CASSQLADQETQYF
14	TRBV28	-	TRBJ1-2	-	TGTGCCAGCAGTTTAACGGGGGGGGAACATGGCTACACCTTC	CASSLTGGEHGYTF
16	TRBV5-1	TRBD1	TRBJ2-3	-	TGCGCCAGCAGCCGGAAGGACAGGACTCTCTCGGATACGCAGTATTTT	CASSRKDRTLSDTQYF
15	TRBV15	-	TRBJ1-1	few	TGTGCCACCAGCAGAGCAAGGACAGCCGACACTGAAGCTTTCTTT	CATSRARTADTEAFF
16	TRBV5-1	TRBD1	TRBJ2-4	few	TGCGCCAGCAACCCAGGGACAGAACTAGCCAAAAACATTCAGTACTTC	CASNPGTELAKNIQYF
15	TRBV5-6	-	TRBJ2-4	-	TGTGCCAGCACTCCTATGGTGGGGGGAATAAACATTCAGTACTTC	CASTPMVGGINIQYF
13	TRBV19	-	TRBJ2-1	-	TGTGCCAGTAGTATAGTCGGGGCCGGTGAGCAGTTCTTC	CASSIVGAGEQFF
16	TRBV5-1	-	TRBJ2-5	-	TGCGCCAGCAGCTTGGACGGACGCGCAGACCAAGAGACCCAGTACTTC	CASSLDGRADQETQYF
18	TRBV21-1	-	TRBJ2-3	-	TGTGCCAGCAGCAAAGCGCTCATGTTTGCGCGTCTTGTGGATACGCAGTATTTT	CASSKALMFARLVDTQYF
17	TRBV4-2	TRBD2	TRBJ2-1	once	TGTGCCAGCAGCATACAAACTAGCGGGGGGGCGTCTGACGAGCAGTTCTTC	CASSIQTSGGASDEQFF
14	TRBV3-1/TRBV3-2	TRBD1	TRBJ1-1	once	TGTGCCAGCAGCCAAGGAGACAGGGACGCTGAAGCTTTCTTT	CASSQGDRDAEAFF
14	TRBV24-1	TRBD1	TRBJ1-5	-	TGTGCCACCAGTGATCCCGGGACAGGTGGGCCCCAGCATTTT	CATSDPGTGGPQHF
13	TRBV6-5	-	TRBJ2-5	-	TGTGCCAGCAATGTGAACAGCAAAGAGACCCAGTACTTC	CASNVNSKETQYF
11	TRBV30	-	TRBJ1-2	-	TGTGCCTGGAGTGTCGTTTATGGCTACACCTTC	CAWSVVYGYTF
14	TRBV10-3	TRBD1	TRBJ2-3	-	TGTGCCATCAGTGGGACAGGAGGCACAGATACGCAGTATTTT	CAISGTGGTDTQYF
14	TRBV18	-	TRBJ1-1	-	TGTGCCAGCTCACCACTACAGCGATCCACTGAAGCTTTCTTT	CASSPLQRSTEAFF
15	TRBV18	-	TRBJ2-3	-	TGTGCCAGCTCACCACGGGTCACTAGCACAGATACGCAGTATTTT	CASSPRVTSTDTQYF
13	TRBV2	TRBD1	TRBJ2-1	few	TGTGCCAGCAATAGAAAGACAGGGAATGAGCAGTTCTTC	CASNRKTGNEQFF